Reported below is one T cell receptor beta chain. The antigen this receptor binds is unknown. Base quality data are lacking; no much larger clone is found one base away. Patients chosen for sequencing had shown expansion of CD8+CD57+ cells by flow cytometry. All patients had severe acquired aplastic anemia diagnosed by International Study of Aplastic Anemia and Agranulocytosis and Camitta criteria. Patients had received no therapy at the time of blood sampling. TCR repertoires of sorted CD4+ and CD8+ blood T cells from severe aplastic anemia patients and healthy subjects were deep-sequenced in the study. In the USA, patient enrollment took place under clinicaltrials.gov protocols 00001620, 01623167, 00001397, 00071045, 00081523 and 00961064. Ficoll-Paque density gradient centrifugation was used to isolate peripheral blood mononuclear cells. Before DNA extraction, CD4+ and CD8+ T cells were sorted with FACS or magnetic beads.

Inclusive of the bounding cysteine and phenylalanine, the CDR3 is 14 residues long. The kept DNA is CDR3 alone, 42 bases in frame from the first base. CDR1 and CDR2, looked up from the germline V gene, are MGHDK and SYGVNS. After removal of 10 bases from V and 2 bases from J, the junction retains 8 bases not matched to a gene. These data belong to a study of CD8+CD57+ T cells in acquired aplastic anemia (dated by TCRdb to the late 2010s). Some background on the complete study: Extracted DNA from sorted CD4+ and CD8+ cells averaged approximately 3 ug, ranging from about 0.18 to 27.4 ug. CD8+CD57+ expansion was defined as a frequency above the mean frequency observed in healthy subjects. The research as a whole found: Around 27 CD8+ CDR3 sequences were found in both patients and controls but appeared to be highly expressed in patients and within the immunodominant clones of the patients. Patients and healthy controls showed no significant difference in CD8+ Simpson's diversity (P=0.060).

Genomic DNA was used as template for profiling of TCR beta VDJ combinations and CDR3 sequences. An Illumina HiSeq 2000 was the platform used for TCR repertoire sequencing. In the authors' own workflow: Repertoires were assessed using TRBV/TRBJ rearrangement plots, CDR3 size and DJ length profiles, and Simpson's diversity index. The most abundant DNA sequence in the deep sequencing data was taken as the immunodominant clone. CDR3 amino acid sequences were screened for sharing across subjects and compared with published repertoires and the VDJdb database. The raw public reads went through TCRdb reprocessing: fastp at Q25, MiXCR clone calling, in-frame beta chains kept. Rows merge per CDR3 protein into single entries with the most common DNA and genes. V and J calls and clone size were set by TCRdb, not the authors. A total of roughly 100,000 distinct CDR3 sequences appear in this sample, about 66% of them only once. Less than 75% of the sample lies in the top ten.

The sequence derives from a human donor with aplastic anemia. The rearrangement joined TRBV25-1 to TRBJ1-5, with 7 bases in between that match TRBD1. The specimen was sorted CD4+, CD8+, or CD8+CD57+ T cells (not recorded which) from PBMCs. The sequenced DNA is TGTGCCACCAGCTCCGGGACAGGCAATCAGCCCCAGCATTTT. It is translated as CATSSGTGNQPQHF. Full variable domain (CDR3 extended with the reference TRBV25-1 and TRBJ1-5 proteins): EADIYQTPRYLVIGTGKKITLECSQTMGHDKMYWYQQDPGMELHLIHYSYGVNSTEKGDLSSESTVSRIRTEHFPLTLESARPSHTSQYLCATSSGTGNQPQHFGDGTRLSIL.